This TCR beta chain was identified during a study of shared clonotypes between healthy human individuals. This clone appeared once. Method: immunoSEQ multiplex PCR; TCRdb's copy keeps in-frame clones and lacks some. The table records fewer than 3 million clones, roughly 92% of them present only once. Germline values: CDR1 SGHNT, CDR2 YENEEA. This CDR3 region has 14 residues. Germline trimming cut 5 bases from V and 4 bases from J; bases unmatched to any gene: 5. The sequencing sample was made of naive CD4+ T cells from PBMCs. The subset here: CD45RA+ positively selected. This chain uses TRBV11-3 with TRBJ2-1; 7 bases fit TRBD1. The TCR was taken from a man aged 18 to 29 in good health. Some clones in this sample may be carry-over from other donors' samples. CDR3 in DNA: TGTGCCAGCAGCCACGGGACAGCTTACAATGAGCAGTTCTTC. This sequence encodes CASSHGTAYNEQFF.